These 23 T cell receptor beta chains were sequenced from one sample in a study of tumor and adjacent non-tumor tissue in lung cancer. This sample's RNA came from whole unsorted tissue. More than 3 cm separated this lung sample from the edge of the tumor. The library came from three nested PCR rounds adapted from ARM-PCR protocols. TCRdb processed the multiplex PCR reads anew with MiXCR; each CDR3 protein has one entry. In the table there are more than 75,000 distinct CDR3 sequences, 75% to 85% of which are singletons. The specimen sequenced was distant non-tumor lung tissue. The receptors derive from a man in his 60s with small cell lung cancer.

The chain has TRBV19 and TRBJ1-5; D uncertain. Germline values: CDR1 LNHDA, CDR2 SQIVND (reference sequence). The CDR3 has 13 residues. The CDR3 nucleotides are TGTGTCAGCTCGGAGAGAGCTTATCAGCCCCAGCATTTT. Residues: CVSSERAYQPQHF.

Note on this clonotype: Without the conserved terminal phenylalanine or tryptophan, this CDR3 likely stems from a read error. This rearrangement joins TRBV5-4 to TRBJ2-7, with D hard to call. The CDR3 has 14 amino acids. V shed 2 bases and J shed 2 bases, with 11 bases lying between them. Germline V gene lookup returns CDR1 SGHNT and CDR2 YYREEE (reference sequence). CDR3 residues: CASSLDLTAYEQYL. The CDR3 region has the DNA TGTGCCAGCAGCTTAGATCTAACGGCCTACGAGCAGTACCTC.

A remark on this clonotype: One end of the junction fails to match germline, which may point to a read error. The CDR3 protein is CASTPTSVILRVETQYF. In DNA form, the CDR3 reads TGTGCTAGCACCCCAACATCGGTCATTTTACGGGTGGAGACCCAGTACTTC. The J gene is TRBJ2-5, the V gene TRBV12-3 or TRBV12-4; unclear D gene. The CDR3 is made up of 17 amino acids.

This clonotype has a single count. The junction and the germline gene differ at one end; a read error may be behind it. The chain employs TRBV6-2 or TRBV6-3 and TRBJ2-6, with 7 positions matching TRBD1. The CDR3 has 15 residues. The V gene's germline CDR1 is MNHEY and CDR2 SVGEGT. The CDR3 protein is CAGSPTGSEANVLTF. The CDR3 nucleotides read TGTGCCGGCAGTCCGACAGGGTCTGAGGCCAACGTCCTGACTTTC.

About this clonotype itself: One end of the junction is discordant with germline, which a read error may explain. The chain joins TRBV7-9 to TRBJ2-2; 7 positions agree with TRBD2. CDR1 and CDR2 (germline): SEHNR, FQNEAQ (reference sequence). The CDR3 is 16 residues long. The CDR3 nucleotides read TGTGCCAGCAGCTTAGATACGGGAGGATCAACCGGGGAGATGTTTTTT. Its translation is CASSLDTGGSTGEMFF.

This clonotype was seen ten or more times. The J gene is TRBJ1-4, the V gene TRBV4-2; no definite D call. Germline-derived CDR1 and CDR2 are LGHNA and YNFKEQ. V lost 3 bases and J 12 bases, leaving 14 bases between the germline ends. This CDR3 contains 13 residues. CDR3 region: CASSHPDRTELFF. Written as DNA, the CDR3 is TGTGCCAGCAGCCACCCGGACCGAACGGAACTGTTTTTT.

This clonotype appeared a single time. Relative to the germline gene, one junction end is altered; a read error may explain this. This chain connects TRBV12-3 or TRBV12-4 to TRBJ1-1, with unresolved D. There are 15 residues in the CDR3. The CDR3 reads CVSSSSVRRSTEAFF. The DNA for the CDR3 is TGTGTCAGCAGTTCCTCCGTCAGGAGGAGCACTGAAGCTTTCTTT.

In the case of this clonotype: The junction departs from germline at one end; a sequencing error may be responsible. The V call is TRBV29-1, the J call TRBJ2-2; 8 nucleotides align to TRBD1. Germline V lookup: CDR1 SQVTM, CDR2 ANQGSEA. The CDR3 sequence is 12 residues long. The CDR3 DNA reads as TGCAGCGTAAGACAGGGGACCGGGGAGCCGCCTTTT. Translating gives CSVRQGTGEPPF.

The V and J genes are TRBV29-1 and TRBJ1-1, with 9 bases identical to TRBD1. The V segment lost 6 bases and the J segment 1 base; nucleotides outside the gene matches: 3. The CDR3 length is 13 residues. Germline V CDR1 and CDR2: SQVTM, ANQGSEA. CDR3 loop: CSVGGQGNTEAFF. The CDR3 bases are TGCAGCGTCGGGGGACAGGGGAACACTGAAGCTTTCTTT.

The chain couples TRBV11-1 to TRBJ2-7; 10 bases align to TRBD2. Trimming at V came to 5 bases and at J to 6 bases, leaving 16 bases not matched to a gene. The CDR3 is 17 residues long. The germline V gene has CDR1 SGHAT and CDR2 FQDESV (reference sequence). The CDR3: CASSLPEGSGRTGEQYF. The DNA of the CDR3 is TGTGCCAGCAGCCTCCCAGAAGGTAGCGGGAGGACTGGCGAGCAGTACTTC.

The genes are TRBV29-1 and TRBJ1-2, with 7 bases that match TRBD1. With V trimmed by 0 bases and J by 12 bases, 16 bases remained unmatched. This CDR3 has 15 residues. Germline values: CDR1 SQVTM, CDR2 ANQGSEA. CDR3 in amino acids: CSVEDRKRTGYGHTF. Here the CDR3 DNA reads TGCAGCGTTGAAGATCGTAAGAGGACAGGCTATGGTCACACCTTC.

This clonotype was observed a few times. Because the CDR3 is missing its conserved closing phenylalanine or tryptophan, this is likely a read error. This chain uses TRBV12-3 or TRBV12-4 with TRBJ2-7; 9 bases fit TRBD2. There are 13 residues in the CDR3. CDR3 loop: CASSPRGGYEQYY. The DNA for the CDR3 is TGCGCCAGCAGCCCGCGGGGGGGCTACGAGCAGTACTAC.

For this clonotype: A much larger clone lies a single base off, so this may be a read error. This chain uses TRBV6-1 with TRBJ1-5; D remains ambiguous. The germline V gene has CDR1 MNHNS and CDR2 SASEGT. This CDR3 spans 15 amino acids. The CDR3 nucleotides are TGTGTCAGCAGTGAACCATACAATAGCAATCAGCCCCAGCATTTT. It yields the protein CVSSEPYNSNQPQHF.

This clonotype was detected only once. The V and J genes are TRBV5-5 and TRBJ2-7, with TRBD1 identical over 7 bases. CDR1 SGHKS and CDR2 YYEKEE come from the germline V gene (reference sequence). The CDR3 is 14 residues long. V dropped 5 bases and J dropped 3; count of bases not matched to a gene: 8. The CDR3 DNA reads as TGTGCCAGCAGTCCGGGACAGCAACTCTACGAGCAGTACGTC. This codes for CASSPGQQLYEQYV.

Many counts were recorded for this clonotype. The rearrangement joins TRBV4-1 to TRBJ1-5, with D uncertain. V lost 8 bases and J 2 bases, leaving 10 bases between the germline ends. CDR3 size: 13 residues. Germline-derived CDR1 and CDR2 are MGHRA and YSYEKL. CDR3 nucleotide sequence: TGCGCCAGCGGTGGGGATCGCAATCAGCCCCAGCATTTT. Protein sequence: CASGGDRNQPQHF.

This sequence joins TRBV28 and TRBJ2-7, with D maybe TRBD1 (5 bases). Trimming left V 2 bases short and J 2 bases short, with 10 bases between. The CDR3 consists of 14 residues. The germline gives CDR1 MDHEN, CDR2 SYDVKM. This CDR3 reads CASSLTGNPYEQYF. The CDR3 DNA is TGTGCCAGCAGTTTAACAGGCAACCCCTACGAGCAGTACTTC.

A remark on this clonotype: Because it lacks the conserved phenylalanine or tryptophan at the end, this CDR3 is likely a read error. The rearrangement links TRBV20-1 to TRBJ2-5; either TRBD1 or TRBD2 may supply D (5 bases each). The CDR3 is 11 amino acids. Germline lookup yields CDR1 DFQATT and CDR2 SNEGSKA (reference sequence). V lost 5 bases, J lost 7 bases, and 11 bases lay in between. CDR3 nucleotide sequence: TGCAGTGCTGGCACGGGGCCGACCCAGTACTTA. It encodes CSAGTGPTQYL.

With regard to this clonotype: The junction shows a germline mismatch at one end, possibly a read error. The chain combines TRBV20-1 with TRBJ1-5, with 9 bases matching TRBD1. CDR1 and CDR2 (germline): DFQATT, SNEGSKA (reference sequence). The CDR3 runs 16 residues. In DNA form, the CDR3 reads TGCAATGCTAGAAGGTCAGGGACAGGGAGCAATCAGCCCCATCATTTT. Amino acids: CNARRSGTGSNQPHHF.

With respect to this clonotype: Because the CDR3 is missing its conserved closing phenylalanine or tryptophan, this is likely a read error. V usage is TRBV20-1 and J usage is TRBJ1-2; D is ambiguous. Germline CDR1 DFQATT, CDR2 SNEGSKA (reference sequence). The germline V and J ends were trimmed by 4 bases and 4 bases, with 7 bases remaining between them. The CDR3 is 11 residues long. The CDR3 nucleotides read TGCAGTGCTAAAATCGGCTATGGCTACACCTCC. This sequence encodes CSAKIGYGYTS.

This clonotype was found once. The conserved final phenylalanine or tryptophan is absent from the CDR3, which likely points to a read error. The chain employs TRBV11-3 and TRBJ1-2; TRBD1 matches 7 bases. The CDR3 runs to 15 residues. Per germline, CDR1 SGHNT and CDR2 YENEEA. The CDR3, as DNA: TGTGCCAGCGGCTTCTCGGACAGGCCTAACTATGGTTACACCCTC. Translating gives CASGFSDRPNYGYTL.

The chain uses TRBV20-1 and TRBJ2-3; the match to TRBD2 covers 14 bases. Germline CDR1 and CDR2: DFQATT and SNEGSKA (reference sequence). CDR3 length equals 18 residues. The CDR3 DNA reads TGCAGCACTATTCGCCAGGGATTGGGACTAGCGGGAGTTGATACGCAGTATTTT. Translation gives CSTIRQGLGLAGVDTQYF.

About this clonotype: One end of the junction is discordant with germline, which a read error may explain. The rearrangement uses TRBV11-2 and TRBJ2-1; D is unresolved. The CDR3 length is 17 residues. Germline V gene sequence: CDR1 SGHAT, CDR2 FQNNGV. In nucleotides, the CDR3 is TGTGCCATCAGCTTAGTGAAAGCCAAGAGCTCCTACAATGAGCAGTTCTTC. This encodes CAISLVKAKSSYNEQFF.

On this clonotype: It is likely a read error, because the conserved phenylalanine at the end of the CDR3 is missing. The rearrangement joins TRBV14 to TRBJ2-1; 11 bases fit TRBD2. The germline gives CDR1 SGHDN, CDR2 FVKESK. The CDR3 sequence is 18 residues long. CDR3 coding DNA: TGTGCCAGCCGCCAAGCGGGACTAGCGGACAGCTCCTACAATGAGCAGTTCTCC. Translated: CASRQAGLADSSYNEQFS.